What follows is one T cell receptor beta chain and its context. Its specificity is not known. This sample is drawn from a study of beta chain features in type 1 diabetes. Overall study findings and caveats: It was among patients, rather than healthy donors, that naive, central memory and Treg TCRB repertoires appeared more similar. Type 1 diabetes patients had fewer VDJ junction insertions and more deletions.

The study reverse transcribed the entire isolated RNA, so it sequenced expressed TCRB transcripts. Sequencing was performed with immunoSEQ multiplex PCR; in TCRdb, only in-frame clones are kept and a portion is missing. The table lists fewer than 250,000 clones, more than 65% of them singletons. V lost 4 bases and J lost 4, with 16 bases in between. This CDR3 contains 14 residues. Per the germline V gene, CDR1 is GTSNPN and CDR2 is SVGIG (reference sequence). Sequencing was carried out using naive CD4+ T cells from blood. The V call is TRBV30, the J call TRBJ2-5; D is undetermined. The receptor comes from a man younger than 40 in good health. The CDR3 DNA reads TGTGCCTGGACCCTACCTGGGTATGTAGAGACCCAGTACTTC. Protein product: CAWTLPGYVETQYF.